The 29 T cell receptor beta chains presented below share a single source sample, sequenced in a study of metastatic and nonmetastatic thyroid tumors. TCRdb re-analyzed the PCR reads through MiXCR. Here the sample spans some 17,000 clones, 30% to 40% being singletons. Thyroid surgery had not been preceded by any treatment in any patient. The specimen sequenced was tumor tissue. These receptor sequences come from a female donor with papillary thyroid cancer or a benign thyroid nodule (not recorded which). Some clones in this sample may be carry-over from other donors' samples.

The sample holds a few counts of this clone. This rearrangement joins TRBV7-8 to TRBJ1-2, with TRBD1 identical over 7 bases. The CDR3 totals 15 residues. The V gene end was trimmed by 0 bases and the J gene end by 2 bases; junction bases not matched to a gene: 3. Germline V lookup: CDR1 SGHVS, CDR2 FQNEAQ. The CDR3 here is CASSLAPGQNYGYTF. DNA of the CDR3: TGTGCCAGCAGCTTAGCCCCGGGACAGAACTATGGCTACACCTTC.

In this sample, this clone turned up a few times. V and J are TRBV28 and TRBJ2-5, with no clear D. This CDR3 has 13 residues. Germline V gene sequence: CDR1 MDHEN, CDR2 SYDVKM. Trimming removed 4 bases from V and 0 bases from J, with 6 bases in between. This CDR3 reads CASSSGYQETQYF. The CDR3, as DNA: TGTGCCAGCAGTTCCGGGTACCAAGAGACCCAGTACTTC.

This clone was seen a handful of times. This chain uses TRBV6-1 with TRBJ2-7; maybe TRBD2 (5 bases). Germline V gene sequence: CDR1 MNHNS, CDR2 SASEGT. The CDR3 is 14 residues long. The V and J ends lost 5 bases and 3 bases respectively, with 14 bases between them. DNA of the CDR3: TGTGCCAGCAGTCCCCGTGGAGGCTACTACGAGCAGTACTTC. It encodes CASSPRGGYYEQYF.

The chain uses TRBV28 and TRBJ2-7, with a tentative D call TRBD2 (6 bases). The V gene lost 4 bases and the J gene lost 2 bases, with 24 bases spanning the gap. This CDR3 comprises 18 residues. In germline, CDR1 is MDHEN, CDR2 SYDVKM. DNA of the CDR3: TGTGCCAGCAGTTCCACCACCTCGTGGAAGCGGGTTACCTACGAGCAGTACTTC. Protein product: CASSSTTSWKRVTYEQYF.

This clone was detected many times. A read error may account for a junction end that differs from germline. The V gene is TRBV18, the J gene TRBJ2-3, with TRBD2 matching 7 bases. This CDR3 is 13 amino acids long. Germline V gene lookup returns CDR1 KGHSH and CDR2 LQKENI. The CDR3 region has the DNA TGTGCCAGCTCATCGACTAGCAGAGATACGCAGTATTTT. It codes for CASSSTSRDTQYF.

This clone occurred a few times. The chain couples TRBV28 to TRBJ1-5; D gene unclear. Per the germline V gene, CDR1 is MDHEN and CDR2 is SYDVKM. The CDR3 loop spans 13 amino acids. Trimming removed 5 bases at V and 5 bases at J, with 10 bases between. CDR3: CASSTGLYQPQHF. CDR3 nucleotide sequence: TGTGCCAGCAGTACGGGCCTCTATCAGCCCCAGCATTTT.

CDR3 in amino acids: CASSQLGLATEQYF. The CDR3 nucleotides read TGTGCCAGCAGCCAACTTGGACTAGCCACCGAGCAGTACTTC. J is TRBJ2-7 and V is TRBV11-3; 8 nucleotides match TRBD2. CDR1 SGHNT and CDR2 YENEEA come from the germline V gene. The V gene end was trimmed by 5 bases and the J gene end by 6 bases; junction bases not matched to a gene: 9. The CDR3 length is 14 residues. Full variable domain (rest looked up from reference TRBV11-3 and TRBJ2-7): EAGVVQSPRYKIIEKKQPVAFWCNPISGHNTLYWYLQNLGQGPELLIRYENEEAVDDSQLPKDRFSAERLKGVDSTLKIQPAELGDSAVYLCASSQLGLATEQYFGPGTRLTVT.

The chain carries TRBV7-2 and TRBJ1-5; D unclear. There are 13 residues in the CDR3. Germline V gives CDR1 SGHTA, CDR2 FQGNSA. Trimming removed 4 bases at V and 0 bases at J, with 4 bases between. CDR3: CASSSYSNQPQHF. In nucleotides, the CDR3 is TGTGCCAGCAGCTCTTATAGCAATCAGCCCCAGCATTTT.

The CDR3 coding sequence is TGTGCCAGCAGCCAGACAGGGCTCTCCTACGAGCAGTACTTC. Encoded protein: CASSQTGLSYEQYF. The chain links TRBV12-3 or TRBV12-4 to TRBJ2-7; 7 nucleotides line up with TRBD1. The length of the CDR3 is 14 residues. The V segment lost 6 bases and the J segment 0 bases; nucleotides outside the gene matches: 5.

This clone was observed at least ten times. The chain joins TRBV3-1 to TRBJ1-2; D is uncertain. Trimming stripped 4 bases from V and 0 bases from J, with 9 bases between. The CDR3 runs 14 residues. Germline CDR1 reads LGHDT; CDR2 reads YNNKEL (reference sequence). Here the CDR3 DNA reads TGTGCCAGCAGCCCCAGGACGGCTAACTATGGCTACACCTTC. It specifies CASSPRTANYGYTF.

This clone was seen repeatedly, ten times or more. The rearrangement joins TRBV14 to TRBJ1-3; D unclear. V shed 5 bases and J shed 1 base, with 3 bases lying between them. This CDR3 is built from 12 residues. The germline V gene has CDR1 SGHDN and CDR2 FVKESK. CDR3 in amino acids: CASSISGNTIYF. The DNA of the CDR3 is TGTGCCAGCAGCATATCTGGAAACACCATATATTTT.

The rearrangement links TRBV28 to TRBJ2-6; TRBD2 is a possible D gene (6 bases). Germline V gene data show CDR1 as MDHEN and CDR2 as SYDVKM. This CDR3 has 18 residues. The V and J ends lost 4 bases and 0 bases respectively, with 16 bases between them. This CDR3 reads CASSSTLGGPSGANVLTF. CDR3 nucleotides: TGTGCCAGCAGTTCTACCCTGGGAGGCCCCTCTGGGGCCAACGTCCTGACTTTC.

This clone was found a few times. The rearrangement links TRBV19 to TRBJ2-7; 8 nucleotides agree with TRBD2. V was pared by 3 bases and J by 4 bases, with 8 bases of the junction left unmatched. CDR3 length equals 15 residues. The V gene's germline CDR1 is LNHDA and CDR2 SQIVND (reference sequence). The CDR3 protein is CASSMGSGILYEQYF. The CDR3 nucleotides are TGTGCCAGTAGTATGGGTAGCGGGATCCTGTACGAGCAGTACTTC.

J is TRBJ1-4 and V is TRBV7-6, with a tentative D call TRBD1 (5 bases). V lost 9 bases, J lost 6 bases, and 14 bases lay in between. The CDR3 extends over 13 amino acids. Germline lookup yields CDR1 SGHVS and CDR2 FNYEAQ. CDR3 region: CASSGTVYEKLFF. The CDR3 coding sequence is TGTGCCAGTTCAGGGACTGTATATGAAAAACTGTTTTTT.

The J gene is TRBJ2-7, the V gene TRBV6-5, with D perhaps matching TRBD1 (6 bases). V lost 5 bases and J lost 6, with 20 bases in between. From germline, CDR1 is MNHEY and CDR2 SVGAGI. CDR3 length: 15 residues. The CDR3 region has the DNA TGTGCCAGCAGTGAACCCGGGACGGACAGCCTCGAGCAGTACTTC. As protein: CASSEPGTDSLEQYF.

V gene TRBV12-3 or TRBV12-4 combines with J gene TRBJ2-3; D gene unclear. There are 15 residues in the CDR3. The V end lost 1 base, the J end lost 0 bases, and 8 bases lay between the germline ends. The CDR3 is CASSLGISSTDTQYF. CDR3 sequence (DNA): TGTGCCAGCAGTTTAGGCATCTCTAGCACAGATACGCAGTATTTT.

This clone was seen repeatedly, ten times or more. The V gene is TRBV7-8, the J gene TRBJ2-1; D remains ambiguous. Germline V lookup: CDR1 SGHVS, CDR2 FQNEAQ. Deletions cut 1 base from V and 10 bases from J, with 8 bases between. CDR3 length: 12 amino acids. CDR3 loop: CASSLGVGEQFF. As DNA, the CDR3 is TGTGCCAGCAGCTTAGGAGTCGGCGAGCAGTTCTTC.

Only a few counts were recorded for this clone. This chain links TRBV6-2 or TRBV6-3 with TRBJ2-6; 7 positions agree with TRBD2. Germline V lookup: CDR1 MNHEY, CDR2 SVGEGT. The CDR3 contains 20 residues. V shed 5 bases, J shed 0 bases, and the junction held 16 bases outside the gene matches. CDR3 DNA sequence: TGTGCCAGCAGTCAGCTACCGTTGGCTAGCGGATTCTCTGGGGCCAACGTCCTGACTTTC. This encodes CASSQLPLASGFSGANVLTF.

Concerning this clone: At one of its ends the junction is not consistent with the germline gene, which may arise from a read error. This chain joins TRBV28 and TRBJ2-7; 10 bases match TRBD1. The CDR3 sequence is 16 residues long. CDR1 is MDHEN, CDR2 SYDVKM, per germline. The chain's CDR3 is CASSLILGQGSFEQYF. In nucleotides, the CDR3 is TGTGCCAGCAGTTTGATCTTGGGACAGGGGTCCTTCGAGCAGTACTTC.

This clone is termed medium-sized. CDR3 DNA sequence: TGTGCCAGCAGTACCAATGAACTAGCGGGAGCCCCAGATACGCAGTATTTT. Its protein product is CASSTNELAGAPDTQYF. The chain uses TRBV6-2 or TRBV6-3 and TRBJ2-3, with 11 bases aligning to TRBD2. Germline V gene data show CDR1 as MNHEY and CDR2 as SVGEGT. J lost 4 bases, V lost 5 bases, and 11 bases had no gene match. This CDR3 is 17 amino acids long.

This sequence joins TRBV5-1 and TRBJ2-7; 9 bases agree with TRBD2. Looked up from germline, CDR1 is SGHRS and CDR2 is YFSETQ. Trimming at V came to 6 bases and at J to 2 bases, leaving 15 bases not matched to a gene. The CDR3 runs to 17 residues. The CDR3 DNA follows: TGCGCCAGCAAGGCGACTAGCGGACGAAGCCCAACCTACGAGCAGTACTTC. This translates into CASKATSGRSPTYEQYF.

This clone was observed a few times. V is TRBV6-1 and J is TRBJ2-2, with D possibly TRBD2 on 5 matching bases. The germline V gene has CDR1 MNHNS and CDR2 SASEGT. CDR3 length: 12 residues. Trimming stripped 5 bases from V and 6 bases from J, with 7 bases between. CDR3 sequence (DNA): TGTGCCAGCAGTCCGGGGTCCGGGGAGCTGTTTTTT. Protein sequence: CASSPGSGELFF.

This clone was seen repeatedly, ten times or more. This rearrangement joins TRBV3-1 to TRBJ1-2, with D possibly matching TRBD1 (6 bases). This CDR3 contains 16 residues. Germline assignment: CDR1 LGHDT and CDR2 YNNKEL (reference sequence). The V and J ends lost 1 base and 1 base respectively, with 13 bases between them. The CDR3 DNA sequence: TGTGCCAGCAGCCAAGGTATTACAGGGCTTAACTATGGCTACACCTTC. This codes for CASSQGITGLNYGYTF.

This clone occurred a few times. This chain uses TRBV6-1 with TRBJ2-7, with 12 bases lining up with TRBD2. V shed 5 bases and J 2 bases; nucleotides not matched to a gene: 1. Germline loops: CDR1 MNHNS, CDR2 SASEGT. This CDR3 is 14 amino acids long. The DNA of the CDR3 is TGTGCCAGCAGTCGGACTAGCGGGGCCTACGAGCAGTACTTC. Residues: CASSRTSGAYEQYF.

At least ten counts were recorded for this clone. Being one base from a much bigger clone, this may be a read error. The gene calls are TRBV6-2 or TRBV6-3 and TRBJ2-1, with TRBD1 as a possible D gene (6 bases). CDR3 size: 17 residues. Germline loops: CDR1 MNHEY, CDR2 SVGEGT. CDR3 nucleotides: TGTGCCGGCAGTTATAACAGGGTACTTCGCTCCTACAATGAGCAGTTCTTC. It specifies CAGSYNRVLRSYNEQFF.

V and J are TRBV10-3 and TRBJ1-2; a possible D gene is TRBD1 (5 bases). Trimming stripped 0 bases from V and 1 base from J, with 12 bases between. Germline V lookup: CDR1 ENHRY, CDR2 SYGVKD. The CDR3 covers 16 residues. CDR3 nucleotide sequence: TGTGCCATCAGTGAGTCTCAACGGGGCCTTAACTATGGCTACACCTTC. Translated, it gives CAISESQRGLNYGYTF.

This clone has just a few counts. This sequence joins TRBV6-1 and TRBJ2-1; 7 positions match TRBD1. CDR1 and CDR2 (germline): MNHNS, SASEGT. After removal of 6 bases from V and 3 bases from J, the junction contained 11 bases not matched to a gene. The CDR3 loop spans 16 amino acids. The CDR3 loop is CASRTNQGDGYNEQFF. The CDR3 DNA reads TGTGCCAGCAGAACAAATCAGGGGGACGGCTACAATGAGCAGTTCTTC.

CDR3 in amino acids: CASSRDGPSSGANVLTF. CDR3 DNA: TGTGCCAGCAGCCGGGACGGGCCATCCTCTGGGGCCAACGTCCTGACTTTC. The chain combines TRBV6-1 with TRBJ2-6; tentatively, D is TRBD1 or TRBD2 (5 bases each). Germline CDR1 is MNHNS and CDR2 is SASEGT. The V gene lost 6 bases and the J gene lost 0 bases, with 15 bases spanning the gap. CDR3 length: 17 amino acids.

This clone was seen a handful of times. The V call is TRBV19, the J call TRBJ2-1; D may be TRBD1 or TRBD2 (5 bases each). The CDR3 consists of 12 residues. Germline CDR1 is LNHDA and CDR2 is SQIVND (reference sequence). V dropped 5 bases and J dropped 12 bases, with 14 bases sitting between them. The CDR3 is CASSVPRGVQFF. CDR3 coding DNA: TGTGCCAGTAGTGTCCCTAGGGGAGTGCAGTTCTTC.